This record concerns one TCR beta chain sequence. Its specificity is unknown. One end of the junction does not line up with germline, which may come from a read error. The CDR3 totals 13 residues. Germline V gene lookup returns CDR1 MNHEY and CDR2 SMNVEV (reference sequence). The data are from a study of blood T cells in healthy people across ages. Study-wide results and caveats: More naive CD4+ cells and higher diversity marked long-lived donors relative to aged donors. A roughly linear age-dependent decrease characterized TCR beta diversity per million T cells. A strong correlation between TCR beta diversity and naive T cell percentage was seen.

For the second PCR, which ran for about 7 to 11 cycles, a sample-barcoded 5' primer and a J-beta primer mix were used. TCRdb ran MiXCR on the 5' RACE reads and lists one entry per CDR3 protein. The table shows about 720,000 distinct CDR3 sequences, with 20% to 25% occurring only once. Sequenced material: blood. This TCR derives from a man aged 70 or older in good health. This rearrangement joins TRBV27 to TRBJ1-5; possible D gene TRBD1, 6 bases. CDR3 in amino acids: CASSATPRDTSFF. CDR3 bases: TGTGCCAGCAGTGCCACACCCCGGGACACCTCTTTCTTT.